One and the same sample provided the 14 T cell receptor beta chains below, sequenced in a study of T cell responses to AZD1222 COVID-19 vaccine. Assay: immunoSEQ multiplex PCR; the TCRdb copy retains only in-frame clones and omits some. The data contain under 150,000 clones, under 95% of them singletons. The starting material was peripheral blood, obtained on day 0 of AZD1222 vaccination. The receptors originated from an adult in good health.

V usage is TRBV6-5 and J usage is TRBJ1-5; 7 bases fit TRBD1. CDR3 size: 13 residues. CDR1 and CDR2 from the germline V gene are MNHEY and SVGAGI. V trimming: 8 bases; J trimming: 6 bases; junction bases outside the gene matches: 7. The CDR3 protein is CASRDSLFQPQHF. In nucleotides, the CDR3 is TGTGCCAGCCGGGACAGCCTTTTTCAGCCCCAGCATTTT.

This chain uses TRBV3-1 (or the pseudogene TRBV3-2) with TRBJ1-5; unclear D gene. CDR1 and CDR2 (germline): LGHDT, YNNKEL (reference sequence). The V end lost 2 bases, the J end lost 3 bases, and 11 bases lay between the germline ends. The CDR3 is 15 amino acids. Here the CDR3 reads CASSQSSGYNQPQHF. DNA for the CDR3: TGTGCCAGCAGCCAAAGCAGCGGGTACAATCAGCCCCAGCATTTT.

In its sample, this clone was seen a few times. The gene calls are TRBV15 and TRBJ1-1; unclear D gene. Per the germline V gene, CDR1 is LNHNV and CDR2 is YYDKDF (reference sequence). V was shortened by 4 bases and J by 0 bases, with 18 bases between the two germline ends. CDR3 length: 17 amino acids. The CDR3 DNA follows: TGTGCCACCAGCACTAGTTGGGCGGCAGCCATGAACACTGAAGCTTTCTTT. Protein: CATSTSWAAAMNTEAFF.

Points on this clone: Other nucleotide sequences in the sample specify the same CDR3. The rearrangement uses TRBV2 and TRBJ2-7, with 7 bases matching TRBD2. J gave up 2 bases and V 4 bases, and 5 bases lay outside the gene matches. Germline V lookup: CDR1 SNHLY, CDR2 FYNNEI. The CDR3 loop spans 14 amino acids. The CDR3 DNA is TGTGCCAGCAGTGGTTTGGGGGGGGCCTACGAGCAGTACTTC. Translated, it gives CASSGLGGAYEQYF.

The CDR3 reads CASSLDPRQPNQPQHF. Written as DNA, the CDR3 is TGTGCCAGCAGCTTAGATCCCAGACAGCCGAACCAGCCCCAGCATTTT. The chain employs TRBV11-2 and TRBJ1-5, with D perhaps TRBD1 (5 bases). Germline loops: CDR1 SGHAT, CDR2 FQNNGV. This CDR3 region has 16 residues. Trimming took 0 bases from V and 7 from J, leaving 16 bases between them.

The chain recombines TRBV4-1 with TRBJ1-2; a possible D gene is TRBD1 (6 bases). In germline, CDR1 is MGHRA, CDR2 YSYEKL. Trimming took off 0 bases at V and 4 bases at J, with 15 bases between the two ends. The CDR3 totals 16 residues. This CDR3 is CASSQDSGLGAYGYTF. CDR3 DNA: TGCGCCAGCAGCCAAGATTCCGGGTTGGGGGCCTATGGCTACACCTTC.

The chain recombines TRBV5-1 with TRBJ2-5; the match to TRBD2 covers 14 bases. CDR1 SGHRS and CDR2 YFSETQ come from the germline V gene. Trimming took 4 bases from V and 5 from J; bases not matched to a gene: 4. The CDR3 has 15 amino acids. CDR3 sequence: CASSPGLAGAETQYF. The CDR3 coding sequence is TGCGCCAGCAGCCCGGGACTAGCGGGAGCGGAGACCCAGTACTTC.

This clone was recorded once. The chain joins TRBV5-4 to TRBJ1-5; D gene ambiguous. CDR1 is SGHNT, CDR2 YYREEE, per germline (reference sequence). The CDR3 contains 13 residues. V lost 3 bases to trimming and J lost 0 bases, with 4 bases between them. Here the CDR3 DNA reads TGTGCCAGCAGCTCCGATAGCAATCAGCCCCAGCATTTT. Protein sequence: CASSSDSNQPQHF.

V is TRBV11-3 and J is TRBJ2-2, with D perhaps matching TRBD2 (7 bases). The CDR3 sequence is 14 residues long. Per germline, CDR1 SGHNT and CDR2 YENEEA. V was clipped by 5 bases and J by 7 bases, with 14 bases between them. CDR3 residues: CASSPGGRNGELFF. CDR3 in DNA: TGTGCCAGCAGCCCCGGGGGGCGGAACGGGGAGCTGTTTTTT.

The V gene is TRBV25-1, the J gene TRBJ2-1; 8 bases fit TRBD1. CDR3 length: 14 residues. CDR1 and CDR2 from the germline V gene are MGHDK and SYGVNS. Losses at the gene ends were 3 bases for V and 8 bases for J; bases not matched to a gene: 6. CDR3 amino acids: CASSDRTGTHEQFF. CDR3 DNA: TGTGCCAGCAGTGACCGGACAGGGACCCATGAGCAGTTCTTC.

V usage is TRBV6-5 and J usage is TRBJ1-1; no clear D gene. The CDR3 covers 14 residues. The V and J ends lost 8 bases and 6 bases respectively, with 19 bases between them. Germline V gives CDR1 MNHEY, CDR2 SVGAGI. The CDR3 DNA reads TGTGCCAGCCCCCGGAATGGAAGGGCCGCTGAAGCTTTCTTT. Translated, it gives CASPRNGRAAEAFF.

The rearrangement joins TRBV2 to TRBJ1-5, with D perhaps matching TRBD1 (5 bases). Deletions cut 3 bases from V and 6 bases from J, with 15 bases between. The germline V gene has CDR1 SNHLY and CDR2 FYNNEI. This CDR3 has 15 residues. CDR3 residues: CASSDTWTLSQPQHF. The DNA for the CDR3 is TGTGCCAGCAGTGACACCTGGACATTGTCTCAGCCCCAGCATTTT.

V is TRBV5-4 and J is TRBJ1-1; D not resolved. Germline values: CDR1 SGHNT, CDR2 YYREEE (reference sequence). Between the trimmed V and J ends, which lost 4 bases and 4 bases, there was a span of 11 bases. CDR3 length: 13 amino acids. Written as DNA, the CDR3 is TGTGCCAGCAGCCAATACCCAGTCACTGAAGCTTTCTTT. Protein product: CASSQYPVTEAFF.

The V call is TRBV2, the J call TRBJ1-3; TRBD1 matches at 8 bases. Per germline, CDR1 SNHLY and CDR2 FYNNEI. With V trimmed by 5 bases and J by 5 bases, 5 bases remained unmatched. The CDR3 is made up of 14 amino acids. CDR3 sequence reads: CASSRQGLRNTIYF. CDR3 sequence (DNA): TGTGCCAGCAGTAGACAGGGGTTGAGAAACACCATATATTTT.